This T cell receptor beta chain originates from a study of control samples from healthy donors and cancer patients (TCRdb year 2020). CDR3 length: 15 amino acids, cysteine to phenylalanine. Just the 45-base CDR3 DNA is kept, in frame starting at base 1. Trimming takes 6 bases from V and 4 bases from J, and the germline ends sit 18 bases apart. CDR1 and CDR2 are read off the germline V gene as KGHSH and LQKENI. This clone was observed a few times. Its binding antigen is unknown. Qualities for individual bases were not recorded, and no much larger clone is one base off. Receptor amplification or capture employed the immunoSEQ multiplex PCR assay. The table comes from immuneACCESS by way of TCRdb, which keeps in-frame sequences with V and J called. Part of the clones is missing from these tables; in studies checked, under half for an unresolved V gene and the rest for unknown reasons. The sample profile shows roughly 120,000 clones; around 88% of them were found once. Around 3.5% of the sample is held by the ten biggest clonotypes.

The chain is made from TRBV18 and TRBJ1-2, with TRBD1 perhaps the D gene, on 5 matching bases. The sequencing input was blood. This TCR derives from a man aged 40-49 years in good health. CDR3 sequence: CASSRIQGTTYGYTF. The nucleotide sequence is given as TGTGCCAGCTCCCGAATTCAGGGCACAACCTATGGCTACACCTTC.